A single sample gave rise to the 6 T cell receptor beta chains below, sequenced in a study of T cells in Graves' hyperthyroidism and ophthalmopathy. Authors of the study amplified TCR beta CDR3 regions from RNA transcripts. The TCR CDR3 was amplified in a first-round RT-PCR using the HTBI primer set. TCRdb analysed the multiplex PCR reads with MiXCR anew, one entry per CDR3 protein. The table records over 650,000 distinct CDR3 sequences, 16% of them present only once. Sequencing was done on a sample of blood. The receptors here all came from a man aged 18 to 30 with Graves' hyperthyroidism.

The rearrangement joins TRBV13 to TRBJ1-4, with 9 positions matching TRBD1. Germline V CDR1 and CDR2: PRHDT, FYEKMQ (reference sequence). Germline trimming cut 5 bases from V and 5 bases from J; bases unmatched to any gene: 6. The CDR3 is 15 amino acids. In DNA, the CDR3 is TGTGCCAGCAGCCCAAAGACAGGGGGAAATGAAAAACTGTTTTTT. Translation gives CASSPKTGGNEKLFF.

This clonotype was counted only a few times. The rearrangement uses TRBV18 and TRBJ1-6; D gene unclear. V dropped 6 bases and J dropped 14 bases, with 17 bases sitting between them. The germline gives CDR1 KGHSH, CDR2 LQKENI. CDR3 length: 13 residues. For the CDR3, the DNA is TGTGCCAGCTCCCCAAGCGGGGTTTCGTCCCTCCACTTT. Encoded protein: CASSPSGVSSLHF.

In this sample, this clonotype turned up a few times. The chain recombines TRBV30 with TRBJ2-1, with 10 positions matching TRBD1. The CDR3 has 15 residues. Germline-derived CDR1 and CDR2 are GTSNPN and SVGIG (reference sequence). Trimming removed 3 bases from V and 3 bases from J; junction bases left unmatched: 5. In DNA, the CDR3 is TGTGCCTGGAGATTAGGGACAGGGGTCTACAATGAGCAGTTCTTC. It translates to CAWRLGTGVYNEQFF.

This clonotype was detected many times. The chain uses TRBV18 and TRBJ2-7, with D unclear. Germline V gene data show CDR1 as KGHSH and CDR2 as LQKENI. With 3 bases removed from V and 3 bases from J, the gap between germline ends came to 9 bases. This CDR3 spans 13 amino acids. The CDR3 loop is CASSPPKGYEQYF. CDR3 coding DNA: TGTGCCAGCTCACCCCCCAAGGGCTACGAGCAGTACTTC. Drawing the rest from reference TRBV18 and TRBJ2-7, the complete variable domain is NAGVMQNPRHLVRRRGQEARLRCSPMKGHSHVYWYRQLPEEGLKFMVYLQKENIIDESGMPKERFSAEFPKEGPSILRIQQVVRGDSAAYFCASSPPKGYEQYFGPGTRLTVT.

This clonotype was seen ten or more times. The chain employs TRBV11-3 and TRBJ1-4; 10 nucleotides align to TRBD1. The germline CDR1 and CDR2 sequences are SGHNT and YENEEA. CDR3 length equals 15 residues. After removal of 3 bases from V and 10 bases from J, the junction contained 8 bases not matched to a gene. This CDR3 reads CASSFGGTGAAKLFF. In DNA, the CDR3 is TGTGCCAGCAGCTTCGGTGGGACAGGGGCGGCAAAACTGTTTTTT.

This clonotype was picked up many times. V gene TRBV20-1 combines with J gene TRBJ2-7; 10 nucleotides line up with TRBD2. The V gene's germline CDR1 is DFQATT and CDR2 SNEGSKA (reference sequence). After removal of 0 bases from V and 7 bases from J, the junction contained 15 bases not matched to a gene. This CDR3 region has 17 residues. The CDR3 DNA reads as TGCAGTGCTAGAGATCCCCAAGCGGGAGGGCCGGAAGAGGAGCAGTACTTC. Translating gives CSARDPQAGGPEEEQYF.